The 29 T cell receptor beta chains below come from one sample, sequenced in a study of blood T cell repertoires in COVID-19. The repertoire was sequenced with immunoSEQ multiplex PCR; TCRdb's copy has only in-frame clones and lacks some. The sample consists of about 70,000 clones, under 85% of them appearing once. Specimen: peripheral blood. The receptor source for this set is a human donor in a cohort sampled during active COVID-19.

The V and J genes are TRBV21-1 and TRBJ1-2. TRBV21-1 is a listed pseudogene. The CDR3 contains 13 residues. The CDR3 here is CARTGGRNYGYTF. The CDR3, as DNA: TGTGCCAGAACCGGGGGTCGTAACTATGGCTACACCTTC.

The rearrangement uses TRBV6-2 or TRBV6-3 and TRBJ2-7; D possibly corresponds to TRBD2 (6 bases). Per germline, CDR1 MNHEY and CDR2 SVGEGT. Trimming left V 2 bases short and J 1 base short, with 9 bases between. The CDR3 loop spans 14 amino acids. The CDR3 DNA sequence: TGTGCCAGCAGTTACGCCGGGGGATCCTACGAGCAGTACTTC. This translates into CASSYAGGSYEQYF.

This sequence joins TRBV7-9 and TRBJ1-3; D remains unclear. Trimming cost V 5 bases and J 11 bases, with 16 bases left between them. Germline V gene sequence: CDR1 SEHNR, CDR2 FQNEAQ (reference sequence). There are 13 residues in the CDR3. The CDR3 region is CASSTLQLAAIYF. CDR3 sequence (DNA): TGTGCCAGCAGCACACTTCAATTGGCGGCCATATATTTT.

This chain connects TRBV6-5 to TRBJ1-2, with TRBD1 matching over 8 bases. CDR1 and CDR2 (germline): MNHEY, SVGAGI. The J segment lost 6 bases and the V segment lost 6 bases, leaving 9 bases of the junction unmatched. The CDR3 totals 14 residues. The CDR3 loop is CASSPDRGRHGYTF. The CDR3 DNA reads as TGTGCCAGCAGCCCCGACAGGGGCCGGCATGGCTACACCTTC.

The rearrangement joins TRBV7-9 to TRBJ1-1; maybe TRBD1 (5 bases). The germline CDR1 and CDR2 sequences are SEHNR and FQNEAQ (reference sequence). V was pared by 5 bases and J by 0 bases, with 10 bases between. This CDR3 is 14 amino acids long. The chain's CDR3 is CASSPGGMNTEAFF. The CDR3 DNA reads TGTGCCAGCAGCCCGGGGGGTATGAACACTGAAGCTTTCTTT.

The table lists this clone with a few counts. The CDR3 sequence: CASSYLQVPYGYTF. In nucleotides, the CDR3 is TGTGCCAGCAGTTACTTACAGGTCCCCTATGGCTACACCTTC. V and J are TRBV6-5 and TRBJ1-2; D may be TRBD1 (5 bases). From germline, CDR1 is MNHEY and CDR2 SVGAGI. The CDR3 is made up of 14 amino acids. With 1 base removed from V and 4 bases from J, the gap between germline ends came to 10 bases.

The chain uses TRBV7-2 and TRBJ2-7, with D perhaps TRBD1 (5 bases). Per germline, CDR1 SGHTA and CDR2 FQGNSA. Trimming shortened V by 5 bases and J by 3 bases, and 14 bases separated the two germline ends. This CDR3 is built from 14 residues. The chain's CDR3 is CASSTNQGYYEQYF. In DNA form, the CDR3 reads TGTGCCAGCAGCACAAACCAGGGTTACTACGAGCAGTACTTC.

This sequence joins TRBV4-3 and TRBJ2-6; perhaps TRBD1 as D (6 bases). Between the trimmed V and J ends, which lost 3 bases and 4 bases, there was a span of 13 bases. In germline, CDR1 is LGHNA, CDR2 YSLEER. This CDR3 comprises 16 residues. This CDR3 reads CASSHGRGNGANVLTF. Written as DNA, the CDR3 is TGCGCCAGCAGCCATGGAAGGGGGAACGGGGCCAACGTCCTGACTTTC.

The rearrangement links TRBV5-6 to TRBJ1-6, with D unclear. The CDR3 is made up of 13 amino acids. Trimming took 4 bases from V and 13 from J, leaving 15 bases between them. Germline values: CDR1 SGHDT, CDR2 YYEEEE. The CDR3: CASSHGEDQPLHF. Here the CDR3 DNA reads TGTGCCAGCAGCCACGGGGAGGACCAGCCCCTCCACTTT.

This clone appeared a single time. V usage is TRBV7-2 and J usage is TRBJ2-2, with D tentatively TRBD2 (5 bases). Germline CDR1 SGHTA, CDR2 FQGNSA. V lost 2 bases and J lost 7, with 8 bases in between. CDR3 length: 13 amino acids. The CDR3 region is CASSLSGIGELFF. The CDR3, as DNA: TGTGCCAGCAGCTTATCGGGGATCGGGGAGCTGTTTTTT.

This rearrangement joins TRBV19 to TRBJ2-3, with D possibly matching TRBD2 (6 bases). This CDR3 is built from 14 residues. Trimming removed 6 bases at V and 6 bases at J, with 16 bases between. Germline V gene data show CDR1 as LNHDA and CDR2 as SQIVND (reference sequence). The CDR3 coding sequence is TGTGCCAGTAGGATCGGACTGGCGGGGGATACGCAGTATTTT. Translation: CASRIGLAGDTQYF.

This chain joins TRBV5-6 and TRBJ2-1, with D hard to call. This CDR3 spans 15 amino acids. Germline CDR1 reads SGHDT; CDR2 reads YYEEEE. V was clipped by 0 bases and J by 5 bases, with 12 bases between them. CDR3: CASSLAYSTHNEQFF. In DNA form, the CDR3 reads TGTGCCAGCAGCTTGGCGTACTCTACCCACAATGAGCAGTTCTTC.

This clone was seen once. This chain joins TRBV5-1 and TRBJ1-2; TRBD1 matches at 9 bases. CDR1 is SGHRS and CDR2 is YFSETQ in the germline V gene. Unmatched junction bases numbered 8, after V lost 4 bases and J lost 4 bases. The CDR3 extends over 15 amino acids. The CDR3 bases are TGCGCCAGCAGCGGCCCGGACAGGGGAAGCTATGGCTACACCTTC. Amino acids: CASSGPDRGSYGYTF.

The chain couples TRBV5-5 to TRBJ1-3; no clear D gene. The CDR3 runs to 13 residues. The germline gives CDR1 SGHKS, CDR2 YYEKEE (reference sequence). V was pared by 0 bases and J by 4 bases, with 5 bases between. CDR3: CASSLVRGNTIYF. The CDR3, as DNA: TGTGCCAGCAGCTTGGTCCGGGGAAACACCATATATTTT.

V and J are TRBV19 and TRBJ2-5; TRBD1 matches 8 bases. Germline CDR1 is LNHDA and CDR2 is SQIVND (reference sequence). CDR3 length equals 15 residues. Trimming removed 7 bases from V and 3 bases from J; junction bases left unmatched: 10. CDR3 bases: TGTGCCAGTAAAGTGACAGGGGCAAGGGAAGAGACCCAGTACTTC. It translates to CASKVTGAREETQYF.

CDR3 DNA sequence: TGCGCCAGCAGCCAAGAGGTTGGGCAGGGAGGGAATGAGCAGTTCTTC. Translated: CASSQEVGQGGNEQFF. The V call is TRBV4-3, the J call TRBJ2-1; 7 bases map to TRBD2. CDR3 length: 16 amino acids. Unmatched junction bases numbered 9, after V lost 0 bases and J lost 7 bases. Germline V CDR1 and CDR2: LGHNA, YSLEER.

The rearrangement uses TRBV10-3 and TRBJ1-2, with TRBD1 identical over 10 bases. Germline CDR1 and CDR2: ENHRY and SYGVKD. The CDR3 totals 14 residues. J gave up 0 bases and V 7 bases, and 2 bases lay outside the gene matches. The CDR3: CAITGTGANYGYTF. CDR3 nucleotide sequence: TGTGCCATCACCGGGACAGGGGCTAACTATGGCTACACCTTC.

This clone was found once. This chain uses TRBV7-2 with TRBJ2-3, with D maybe TRBD2 (6 bases). Trimming removed 5 bases from V and 3 bases from J, with 12 bases in between. The germline CDR1 and CDR2 sequences are SGHTA and FQGNSA. The CDR3 has 14 amino acids. CDR3 amino acids: CASSRGYQTDTQYF. The CDR3 nucleotides are TGTGCCAGCAGCCGGGGGTATCAAACAGATACGCAGTATTTT.

The chain couples TRBV10-3 to TRBJ2-5; 12 bases match TRBD2. CDR3 size: 17 residues. The V gene's germline CDR1 is ENHRY and CDR2 SYGVKD. The junction had 5 bases not matched to a gene; V was cut back by 0 bases and J by 3 bases. The CDR3 region has the DNA TGTGCCATCAGTGAGTCACTAGCGGGGGGAAGTAAAGAGACCCAGTACTTC. It translates to CAISESLAGGSKETQYF.

A few counts support this clone. The chain uses TRBV5-1 and TRBJ1-6, with TRBD1 matching over 10 bases. V gave up 4 bases and J gave up 2 bases; unmatched junction bases: 15. The CDR3 loop spans 20 amino acids. Germline V lookup: CDR1 SGHRS, CDR2 YFSETQ. The CDR3 DNA is TGCGCCAGCAGCCGCACTCCATCCGGGACAGGGGAGGCCTATAATTCACCCCTCCACTTT. This encodes CASSRTPSGTGEAYNSPLHF.

The chain recombines TRBV5-1 with TRBJ2-5; 10 nucleotides line up with TRBD2. The V gene's germline CDR1 is SGHRS and CDR2 YFSETQ. With 4 bases clipped from V and 5 bases from J, the junction kept 2 bases outside the gene matches. The CDR3 extends over 13 amino acids. DNA for the CDR3: TGCGCCAGCAGCCCGGGACTAGCGGAGACCCAGTACTTC. Translated: CASSPGLAETQYF.

The chain carries TRBV6-5 and TRBJ1-6, with 8 bases lining up with TRBD1. Germline-derived CDR1 and CDR2 are MNHEY and SVGAGI. The CDR3 is 14 amino acids. Trimming removed 8 bases from V and 7 bases from J; junction bases left unmatched: 7. As DNA, the CDR3 is TGTGCCAGCGGGCGGGGACAGGAAAATTCACCCCTCCACTTT. It encodes CASGRGQENSPLHF.

V usage is TRBV2 and J usage is TRBJ2-3; D perhaps matches TRBD2 (6 bases). V lost 7 bases and J 5 bases, leaving 10 bases between the germline ends. The length of the CDR3 is 12 residues. Germline lookup yields CDR1 SNHLY and CDR2 FYNNEI. The CDR3 DNA sequence: TGTGCCAGCATGTGGGAGGTAGATACGCAGTATTTT. It specifies CASMWEVDTQYF.

The J gene is TRBJ2-5, the V gene TRBV5-1; 7 bases are a match to TRBD1. V shed 2 bases and J 2 bases; nucleotides not matched to a gene: 6. The germline V gene encodes CDR1 SGHRS and CDR2 YFSETQ. The CDR3 is 15 residues long. The CDR3 DNA sequence: TGCGCCAGCAGCTTACAGACAGGGTATCAAGAGACCCAGTACTTC. Residues: CASSLQTGYQETQYF. The variable domain in full, completed from reference TRBV5-1 and TRBJ2-5, reads KAGVTQTPRYLIKTRGQQVTLSCSPISGHRSVSWYQQTPGQGLQFLFEYFSETQRNKGNFPGRFSGRQFSNSRSEMNVSTLELGDSALYLCASSLQTGYQETQYFGPGTRLLVL.

J is TRBJ2-3 and V is TRBV28, with TRBD1 as a possible D gene (6 bases). Trimming removed 3 bases from V and 0 bases from J, with 13 bases in between. CDR3 length: 16 residues. Per the germline V gene, CDR1 is MDHEN and CDR2 is SYDVKM. CDR3 coding DNA: TGTGCCAGCAGTTTCCGGGACAAGTATAGCACAGATACGCAGTATTTT. The encoded protein is CASSFRDKYSTDTQYF.

This clone was detected once. The chain carries TRBV29-1 and TRBJ2-7; D perhaps matches TRBD2 (6 bases). Germline assignment: CDR1 SQVTM and CDR2 ANQGSEA. V was clipped by 4 bases and J by 2 bases, with 9 bases between them. There are 12 residues in the CDR3. The CDR3 reads CSVGGTPYEQYF. As DNA, the CDR3 is TGCAGCGTTGGGGGGACTCCCTACGAGCAGTACTTC.

This chain links TRBV5-6 with TRBJ2-1; TRBD2 aligns across 9 bases. Germline CDR1 is SGHDT and CDR2 is YYEEEE. The length of the CDR3 is 16 residues. Trimming at V came to 2 bases and at J to 1 base, leaving 4 bases not matched to a gene. This CDR3 is CASSFERGESYNEQFF. In DNA form, the CDR3 reads TGTGCCAGCAGCTTCGAGCGGGGGGAATCCTACAATGAGCAGTTCTTC.

The V call is TRBV2, the J call TRBJ1-6, with 8 bases that match TRBD1. The germline CDR1 and CDR2 sequences are SNHLY and FYNNEI. The CDR3 runs to 18 residues. V dropped 2 bases and J dropped 3; count of bases not matched to a gene: 9. The CDR3 nucleotides read TGTGCCAGCAGTGAAATCTGGACAGGGACAGGCTATAATTCACCCCTCCACTTT. Translation: CASSEIWTGTGYNSPLHF.

This clone has a single count. J is TRBJ1-6 and V is TRBV11-3, with D unresolved. Germline values: CDR1 SGHNT, CDR2 YENEEA. The length of the CDR3 is 14 residues. V was clipped by 1 base and J by 4 bases, with 5 bases between them. CDR3: CASSLVAYNSPLHF. CDR3 sequence (DNA): TGTGCCAGCAGCTTAGTTGCGTATAATTCACCCCTCCACTTT.